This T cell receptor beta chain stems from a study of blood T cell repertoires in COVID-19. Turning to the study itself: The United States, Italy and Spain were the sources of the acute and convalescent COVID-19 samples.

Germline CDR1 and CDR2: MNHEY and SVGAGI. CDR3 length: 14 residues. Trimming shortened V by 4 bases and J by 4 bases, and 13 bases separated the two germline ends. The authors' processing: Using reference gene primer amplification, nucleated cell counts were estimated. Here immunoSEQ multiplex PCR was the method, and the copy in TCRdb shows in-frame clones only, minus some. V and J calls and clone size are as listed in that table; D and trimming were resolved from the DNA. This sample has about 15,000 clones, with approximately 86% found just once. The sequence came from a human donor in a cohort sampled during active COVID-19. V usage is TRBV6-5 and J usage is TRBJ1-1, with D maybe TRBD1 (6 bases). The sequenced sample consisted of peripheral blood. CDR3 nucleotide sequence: TGTGCCAGCAGTTTAGTGGGCAGGGGCACTGAAGCTTTCTTT. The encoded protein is CASSLVGRGTEAFF.